This section outlines one T cell receptor (beta chain) sequence together with its context. Its antigen is still unknown. CD8+ and CD4+ T cells were negatively isolated; TEMRA cells were FACS-enriched. RNA amounts of roughly 0.45 to 1 ug underwent reverse transcription with random hexamers. Amplification of TCR beta CDR3 was carried out by immunoSEQ multiplex PCR, which covered 54 Vbeta and 13 Jbeta segments. MiXCR, run by TCRdb on the immunoSEQ multiplex PCR reads, gives a single entry per CDR3 protein. The profile shows some 150,000 distinct CDR3 sequences, roughly 95% of them singletons. This record comes from a study of CD8 T cells in Susac syndrome. V shed 1 base and J shed 0 bases, with 10 bases lying between them. Germline CDR1 reads SGHAT; CDR2 reads FQNNGV. The CDR3 has 15 residues. Notes on the study in general: The TCR sequencing and HLA analysis in the study involved a relatively small number of individuals, as the study acknowledged.

Sequenced: CD4+ T cells from PBMCs. V is TRBV11-2 and J is TRBJ2-7; no definite D call. The TCR originated in a human donor with Susac syndrome. CDR3 protein: CASSLGERSSYEQYF. CDR3 DNA: TGTGCCAGCAGCTTAGGCGAAAGGAGCTCCTACGAGCAGTACTTC.